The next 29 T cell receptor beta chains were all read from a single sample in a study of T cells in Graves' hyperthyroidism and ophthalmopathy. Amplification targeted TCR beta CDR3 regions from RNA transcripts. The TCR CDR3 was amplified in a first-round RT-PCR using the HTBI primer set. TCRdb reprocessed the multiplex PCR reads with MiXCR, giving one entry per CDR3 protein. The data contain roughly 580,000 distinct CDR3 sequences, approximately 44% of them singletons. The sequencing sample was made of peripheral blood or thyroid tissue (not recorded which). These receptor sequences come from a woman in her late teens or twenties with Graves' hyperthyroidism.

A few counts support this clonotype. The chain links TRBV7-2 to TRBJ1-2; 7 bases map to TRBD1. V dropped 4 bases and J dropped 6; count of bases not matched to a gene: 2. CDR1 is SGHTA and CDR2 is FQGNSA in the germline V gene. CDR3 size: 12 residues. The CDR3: CASSWDRNGYTF. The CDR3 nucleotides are TGTGCCAGCAGCTGGGACAGAAATGGCTACACCTTC. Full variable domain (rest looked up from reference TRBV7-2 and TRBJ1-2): GAGVSQSPSNKVTEKGKDVELRCDPISGHTALYWYRQSLGQGLEFLIYFQGNSAPDKSGLPSDRFSAERTGGSVSTLTIQRTQQEDSAVYLCASSWDRNGYTFGSGTRLTVV.

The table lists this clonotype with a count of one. The DNA of the CDR3 is TGCAGTGCTAGAGACACACAGGGTTCTTGGGAGCAGTACTTC. Its translation: CSARDTQGSWEQYF. The chain joins TRBV20-1 to TRBJ2-7; maybe TRBD1 (6 bases). This CDR3 contains 14 residues. Germline assignment: CDR1 DFQATT and CDR2 SNEGSKA (reference sequence). Trimming took off 0 bases at V and 7 bases at J, with 16 bases between the two ends.

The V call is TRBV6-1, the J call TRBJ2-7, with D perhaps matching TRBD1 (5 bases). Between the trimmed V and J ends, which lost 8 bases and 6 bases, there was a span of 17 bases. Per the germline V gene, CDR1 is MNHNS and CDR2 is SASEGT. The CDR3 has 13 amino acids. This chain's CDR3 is CASSPGSSIEQYF. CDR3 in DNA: TGTGCCAGCTCACCAGGGTCGTCGATCGAGCAGTACTTC.

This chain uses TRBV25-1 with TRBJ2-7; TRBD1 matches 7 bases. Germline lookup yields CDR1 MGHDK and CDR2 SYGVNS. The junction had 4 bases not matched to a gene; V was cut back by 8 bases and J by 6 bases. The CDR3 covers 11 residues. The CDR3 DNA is TGTGCCAGCTGGGGACAGCGCGAGCAGTACTTC. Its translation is CASWGQREQYF.

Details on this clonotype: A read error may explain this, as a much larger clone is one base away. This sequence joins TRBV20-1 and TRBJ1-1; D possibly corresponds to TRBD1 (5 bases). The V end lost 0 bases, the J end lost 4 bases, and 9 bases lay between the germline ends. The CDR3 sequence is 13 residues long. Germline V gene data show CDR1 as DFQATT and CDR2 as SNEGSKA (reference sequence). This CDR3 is CSARDPGPTEAFF. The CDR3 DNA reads TGCAGTGCTAGAGATCCAGGGCCCACTGAAGCTTTCTTT.

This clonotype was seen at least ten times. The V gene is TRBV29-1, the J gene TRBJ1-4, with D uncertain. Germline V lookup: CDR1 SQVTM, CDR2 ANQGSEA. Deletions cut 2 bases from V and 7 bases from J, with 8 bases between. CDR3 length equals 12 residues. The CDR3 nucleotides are TGCAGCGTTGAACAGACGCCTGAAAAACTGTTTTTT. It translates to CSVEQTPEKLFF.

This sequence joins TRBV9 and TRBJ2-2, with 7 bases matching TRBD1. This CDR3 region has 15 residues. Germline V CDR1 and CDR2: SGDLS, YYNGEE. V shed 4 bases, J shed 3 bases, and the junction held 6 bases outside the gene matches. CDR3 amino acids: CASSRWDSYTGELFF. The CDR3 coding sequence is TGTGCCAGCAGCAGATGGGACAGCTACACCGGGGAGCTGTTTTTT.

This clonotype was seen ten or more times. Written as DNA, the CDR3 is TGTGCCAGCAGGGGGGAAAGGGAACTGTTTTTT. Its translation: CASRGERELFF. The V and J genes are TRBV12-3 or TRBV12-4 and TRBJ1-4; tentative D call: TRBD1 (5 bases). The CDR3 loop spans 11 amino acids. V dropped 6 bases and J dropped 12 bases, with 11 bases sitting between them.

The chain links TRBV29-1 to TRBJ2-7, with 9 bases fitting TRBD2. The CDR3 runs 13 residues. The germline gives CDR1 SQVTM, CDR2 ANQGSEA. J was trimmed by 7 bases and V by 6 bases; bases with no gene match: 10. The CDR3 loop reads CSVEPGTSREQYF. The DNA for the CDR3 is TGCAGCGTAGAACCCGGGACTAGCCGTGAGCAGTACTTC.

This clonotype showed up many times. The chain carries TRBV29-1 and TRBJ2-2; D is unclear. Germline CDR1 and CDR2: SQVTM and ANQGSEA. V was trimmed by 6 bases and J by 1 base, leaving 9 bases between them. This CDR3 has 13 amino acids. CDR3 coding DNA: TGCAGCGTGAAAAACAGGAACACCGGGGAGCTGTTTTTT. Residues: CSVKNRNTGELFF.

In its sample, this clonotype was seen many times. The CDR3 region has the DNA TGCAGCGTTGAGGACACAAAATTCTATGGCTACACCTTC. It is translated as CSVEDTKFYGYTF. V is TRBV29-1 and J is TRBJ1-2; TRBD1 is a possible D gene (5 bases). Per the germline V gene, CDR1 is SQVTM and CDR2 is ANQGSEA. The ends were cut back, 3 bases at V and 4 bases at J, with 12 bases in the middle. The length of the CDR3 is 13 residues. The full variable domain, with the rest looked up from reference TRBV29-1 and TRBJ1-2, is SAVISQKPSRDICQRGTSLTIQCQVDSQVTMMFWYRQQPGQSLTLIATANQGSEATYESGFVIDKFPISRPNLTFSTLTVSNMSPEDSSIYLCSVEDTKFYGYTFGSGTRLTVV.

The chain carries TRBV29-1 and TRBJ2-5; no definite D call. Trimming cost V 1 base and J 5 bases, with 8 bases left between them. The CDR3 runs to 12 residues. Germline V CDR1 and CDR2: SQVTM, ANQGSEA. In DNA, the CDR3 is TGCAGCGTTGAAGCGGACGAGGAGACCCAGTACTTC. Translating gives CSVEADEETQYF. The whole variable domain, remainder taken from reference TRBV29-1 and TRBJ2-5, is SAVISQKPSRDICQRGTSLTIQCQVDSQVTMMFWYRQQPGQSLTLIATANQGSEATYESGFVIDKFPISRPNLTFSTLTVSNMSPEDSSIYLCSVEADEETQYFGPGTRLLVL.

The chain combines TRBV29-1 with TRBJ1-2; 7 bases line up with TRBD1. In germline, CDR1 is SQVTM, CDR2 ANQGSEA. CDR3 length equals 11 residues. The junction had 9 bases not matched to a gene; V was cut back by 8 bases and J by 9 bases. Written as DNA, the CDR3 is TGCAGCAGCGCGACAGGGCGAAGCTACACCTTC. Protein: CSSATGRSYTF.

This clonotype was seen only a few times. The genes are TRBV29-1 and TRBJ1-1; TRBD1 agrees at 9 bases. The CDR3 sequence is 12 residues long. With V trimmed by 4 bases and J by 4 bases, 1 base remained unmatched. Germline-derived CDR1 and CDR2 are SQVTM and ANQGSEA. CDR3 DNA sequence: TGCAGCGTTGGGACAGGGGTCACTGAAGCTTTCTTT. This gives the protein CSVGTGVTEAFF.

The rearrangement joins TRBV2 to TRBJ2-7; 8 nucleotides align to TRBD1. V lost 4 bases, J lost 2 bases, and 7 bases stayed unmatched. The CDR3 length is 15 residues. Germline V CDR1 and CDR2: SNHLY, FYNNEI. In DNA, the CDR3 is TGTGCCAGCAGTGTTGGGACAGGAAGCCCCTACGAGCAGTACTTC. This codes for CASSVGTGSPYEQYF.

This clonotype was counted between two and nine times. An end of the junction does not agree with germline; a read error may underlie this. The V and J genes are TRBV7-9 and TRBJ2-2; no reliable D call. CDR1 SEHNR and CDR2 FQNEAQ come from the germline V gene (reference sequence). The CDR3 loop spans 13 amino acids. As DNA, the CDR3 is TGTGCCAGCATCTTAAGGGAAACCGGGGAGCTGTTTTTT. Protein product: CASILRETGELFF.

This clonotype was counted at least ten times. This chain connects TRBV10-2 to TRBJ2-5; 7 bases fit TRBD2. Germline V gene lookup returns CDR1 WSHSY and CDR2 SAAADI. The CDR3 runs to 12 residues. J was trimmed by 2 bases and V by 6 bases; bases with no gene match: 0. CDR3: CASRAGQETQYF. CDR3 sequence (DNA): TGCGCCAGCAGAGCGGGGCAAGAGACCCAGTACTTC.

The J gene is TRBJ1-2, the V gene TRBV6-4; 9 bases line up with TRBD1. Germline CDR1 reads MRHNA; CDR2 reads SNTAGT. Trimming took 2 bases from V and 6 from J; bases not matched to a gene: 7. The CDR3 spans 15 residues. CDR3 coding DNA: TGTGCCAGCAGTGACCGGGACAGGGAAATGAATGGCTACACCTTC. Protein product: CASSDRDREMNGYTF.

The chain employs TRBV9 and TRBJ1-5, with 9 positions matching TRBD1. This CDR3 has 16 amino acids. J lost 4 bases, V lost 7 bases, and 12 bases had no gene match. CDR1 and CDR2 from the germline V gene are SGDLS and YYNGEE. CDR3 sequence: CASVASGTGRNQPQHF. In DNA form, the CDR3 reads TGTGCCAGCGTTGCCTCCGGGACAGGGAGGAATCAGCCCCAGCATTTT.

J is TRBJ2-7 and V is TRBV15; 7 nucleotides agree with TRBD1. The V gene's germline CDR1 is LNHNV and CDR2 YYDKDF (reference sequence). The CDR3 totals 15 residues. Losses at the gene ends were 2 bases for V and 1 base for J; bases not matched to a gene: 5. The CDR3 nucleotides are TGTGCCACCAGCAGACCGGGACAGAAATCCTACGAGCAGTACTTC. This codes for CATSRPGQKSYEQYF.

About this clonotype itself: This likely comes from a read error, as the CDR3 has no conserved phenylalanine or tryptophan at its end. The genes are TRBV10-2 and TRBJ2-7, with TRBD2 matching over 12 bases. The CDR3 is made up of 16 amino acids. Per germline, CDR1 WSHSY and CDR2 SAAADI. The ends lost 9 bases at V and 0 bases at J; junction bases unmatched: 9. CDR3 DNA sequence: TGCGCCAGTGTCGGGACTAGCGGGCCCTTCTCCTACGAGCAGTACCTC. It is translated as CASVGTSGPFSYEQYL.

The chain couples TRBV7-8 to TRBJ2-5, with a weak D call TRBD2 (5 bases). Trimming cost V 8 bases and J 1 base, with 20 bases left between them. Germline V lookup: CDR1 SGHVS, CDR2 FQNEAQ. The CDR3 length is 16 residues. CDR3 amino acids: CASGGDYGGLQETQYF. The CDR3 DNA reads TGTGCCAGCGGCGGAGACTACGGTGGGCTCCAAGAGACCCAGTACTTC.

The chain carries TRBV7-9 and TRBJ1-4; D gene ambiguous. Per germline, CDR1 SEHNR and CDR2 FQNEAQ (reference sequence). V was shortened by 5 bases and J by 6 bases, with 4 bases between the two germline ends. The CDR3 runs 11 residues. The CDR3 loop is CASSRYEKLFF. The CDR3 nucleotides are TGTGCCAGCAGCAGGTATGAAAAACTGTTTTTT. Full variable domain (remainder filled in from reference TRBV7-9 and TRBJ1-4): DTGVSQNPRHKITKRGQNVTFRCDPISEHNRLYWYRQTLGQGPEFLTYFQNEAQLEKSRLLSDRFSAERPKGSFSTLEIQRTEQGDSAMYLCASSRYEKLFFGSGTQLSVL.

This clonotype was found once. CDR3: CSARDRLAGGRYEQYF. CDR3 bases: TGCAGTGCTAGAGATCGTTTAGCGGGAGGTCGATACGAGCAGTACTTC. V gene TRBV20-1 combines with J gene TRBJ2-7; the match to TRBD2 covers 10 bases. Looked up from germline, CDR1 is DFQATT and CDR2 is SNEGSKA (reference sequence). The V gene end was trimmed by 0 bases and the J gene end by 4 bases; junction bases not matched to a gene: 9. This CDR3 comprises 16 residues.

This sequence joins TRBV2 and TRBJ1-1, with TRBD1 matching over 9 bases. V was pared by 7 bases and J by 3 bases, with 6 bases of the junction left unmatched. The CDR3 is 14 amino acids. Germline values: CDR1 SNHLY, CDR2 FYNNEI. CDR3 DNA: TGTGCCAGCAACAGGGGGCGCGGGGACACTGAAGCTTTCTTT. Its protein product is CASNRGRGDTEAFF.

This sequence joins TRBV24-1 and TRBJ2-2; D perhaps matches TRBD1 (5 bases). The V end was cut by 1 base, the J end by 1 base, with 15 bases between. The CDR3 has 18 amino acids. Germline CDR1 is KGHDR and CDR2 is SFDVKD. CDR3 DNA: TGTGCCACCAGTGATTTTGGGTCAGGGCAGCAGAACACCGGGGAGCTGTTTTTT. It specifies CATSDFGSGQQNTGELFF.

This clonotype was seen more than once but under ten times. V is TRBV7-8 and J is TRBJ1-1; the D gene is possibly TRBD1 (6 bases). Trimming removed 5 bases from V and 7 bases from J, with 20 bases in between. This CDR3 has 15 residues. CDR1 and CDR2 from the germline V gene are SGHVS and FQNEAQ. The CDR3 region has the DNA TGTGCCAGCAGCCTCGGACAGTCCATCGAGGGTGAAGCTTTCTTT. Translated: CASSLGQSIEGEAFF.

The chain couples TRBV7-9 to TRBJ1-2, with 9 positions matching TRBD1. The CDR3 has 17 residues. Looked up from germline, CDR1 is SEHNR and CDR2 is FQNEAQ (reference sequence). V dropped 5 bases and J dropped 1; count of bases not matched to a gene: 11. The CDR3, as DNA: TGTGCCAGCAGCCTAGAGGACAGGGGAGGTAGTAACTATGGCTACACCTTC. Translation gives CASSLEDRGGSNYGYTF. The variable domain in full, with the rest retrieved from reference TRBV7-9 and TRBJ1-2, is DTGVSQNPRHKITKRGQNVTFRCDPISEHNRLYWYRQTLGQGPEFLTYFQNEAQLEKSRLLSDRFSAERPKGSFSTLEIQRTEQGDSAMYLCASSLEDRGGSNYGYTFGSGTRLTVV.

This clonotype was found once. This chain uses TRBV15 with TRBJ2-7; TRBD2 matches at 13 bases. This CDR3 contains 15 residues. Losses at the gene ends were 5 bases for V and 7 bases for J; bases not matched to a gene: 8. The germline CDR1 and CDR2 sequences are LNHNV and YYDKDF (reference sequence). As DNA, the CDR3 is TGTGCCACCAGCTTACCAGGACTAGCGGGAGATGAGCAGTACTTC. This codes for CATSLPGLAGDEQYF. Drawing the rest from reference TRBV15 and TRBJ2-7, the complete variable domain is DAMVIQNPRYQVTQFGKPVTLSCSQTLNHNVMYWYQQKSSQAPKLLFHYYDKDFNNEADTPDNFQSRRPNTSFCFLDIRSPGLGDTAMYLCATSLPGLAGDEQYFGPGTRLTVT.